This T cell receptor beta chain came from a study of blood T cell repertoires in COVID-19. For the study at large: The cDNA or gDNA used as material had been derived from T cells, B-cell-depleted T cells, or PBMCs.

Donors in Cohort 3 counted as recovered after two negative PCRs, clearance, or symptom resolution. Profiled with immunoSEQ multiplex PCR; TCRdb holds only in-frame clones, not every one. Among roughly 520,000 clones, roughly 88% were seen once, and the ten largest hold over 1.5%. The TCR originated in a woman aged 35 to 49 who had recovered from COVID-19. The sequenced sample consisted of PBMCs or T cells enriched from blood (not recorded which).

CDR3 protein: CASSPGTGAPLDTIYF. CDR3 bases: TGTGCCAGCAGTCCTGGGACAGGCGCTCCCTTAGACACCATATATTTT. The V gene is TRBV27, the J gene TRBJ1-3; 8 bases map to TRBD1. This CDR3 comprises 16 residues. Looked up from germline, CDR1 is MNHEY and CDR2 is SMNVEV (reference sequence). Trimming removed 5 bases from V and 8 bases from J; junction bases left unmatched: 14.